A single TCR beta chain is shown here with its context. As originally analysed: Amplifying reference gene primers gave estimates of nucleated cell counts. Clones were sequenced by immunoSEQ multiplex PCR, and TCRdb holds only the in-frame ones, with some missing. V, J and clone size reflect that table, while D and trimming were determined from the DNA. The sample lists 100,000 to 130,000 clones, 60% to 85% occurring once. This CDR3 is 15 amino acids long. The germline V gene encodes CDR1 SGHNT and CDR2 YYREEE (reference sequence). Losses at the gene ends were 0 bases for V and 2 bases for J; bases not matched to a gene: 3. The data were obtained in a study of blood T cell repertoires in COVID-19. Study in general: Italy, Spain and the United States were the sources of the convalescent and acute COVID-19 samples. Nucleic acid was either cDNA or gDNA, and it came from T cells, B-cell-depleted T cells, or PBMCs.

The gene calls are TRBV5-4 and TRBJ2-5; TRBD2 aligns across 8 bases. The receptor was isolated from a woman aged 40 to 50 with acute or convalescent COVID-19. Sample: peripheral blood. CDR3 bases: TGTGCCAGCAGCTTGGGGGCTAGCGGGCAAGAGACCCAGTACTTC. It codes for CASSLGASGQETQYF.